This TCR beta chain was captured in a study of OX40 agonist ivuxolimab in advanced cancers. Across the study: A mean age of 60 years, range 23 to 79, was recorded, and over 65% were male.

Clones were read by immunoSEQ multiplex PCR, and TCRdb kept only the in-frame ones, dropping some. Of some 76,000 clones detected, approximately 87% appear once; the ten largest clones hold around 7.5%. Autoimmune disease history or systemic immunosuppression was exclusionary. This CDR3 is built from 15 residues. The V gene lost 3 bases and the J gene lost 2 bases, with 13 bases spanning the gap. CDR1 and CDR2 (germline): KGHSH, LQKENI. V usage is TRBV18 and J usage is TRBJ1-2, with a possible D match to TRBD1 (5 bases). The TCR sequence derives from an adult with an advanced solid tumor such as melanoma, head and neck, liver or kidney cancer. The sequencing used CD4+ or CD8+ T cells sorted from blood, collected in a trial of the OX40 agonist ivuxolimab. CDR3 coding DNA: TGTGCCAGCTCACCGGTGACAGTGGGAAACTATGGCTACACCTTC. Its protein is CASSPVTVGNYGYTF.